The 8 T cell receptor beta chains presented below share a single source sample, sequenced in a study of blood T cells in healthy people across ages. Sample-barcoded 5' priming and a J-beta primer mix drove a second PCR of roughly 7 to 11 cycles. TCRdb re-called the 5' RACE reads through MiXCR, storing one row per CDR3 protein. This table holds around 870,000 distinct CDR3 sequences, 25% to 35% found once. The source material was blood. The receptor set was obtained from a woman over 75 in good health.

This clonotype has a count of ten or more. Here the CDR3 reads CASSFPTDRGQYF. The DNA of the CDR3 is TGTGCCAGCAGCTTTCCGACCGACCGGGGGCAGTATTTT. The chain joins TRBV5-4 to TRBJ2-3, with TRBD2 as a possible D gene (5 bases). V lost 2 bases and J lost 11, with 15 bases in between. CDR1 is SGHNT, CDR2 YYREEE, per germline (reference sequence). This CDR3 comprises 13 residues.

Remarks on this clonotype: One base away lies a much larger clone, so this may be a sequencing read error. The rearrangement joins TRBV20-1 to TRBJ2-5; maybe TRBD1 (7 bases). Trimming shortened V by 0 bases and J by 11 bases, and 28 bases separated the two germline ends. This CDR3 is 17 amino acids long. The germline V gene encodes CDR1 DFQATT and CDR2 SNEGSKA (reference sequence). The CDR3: CSARDYGQGGLWNEQYF. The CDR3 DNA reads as TGCAGTGCTAGAGATTACGGGCAGGGGGGACTTTGGAATGAGCAGTACTTC.

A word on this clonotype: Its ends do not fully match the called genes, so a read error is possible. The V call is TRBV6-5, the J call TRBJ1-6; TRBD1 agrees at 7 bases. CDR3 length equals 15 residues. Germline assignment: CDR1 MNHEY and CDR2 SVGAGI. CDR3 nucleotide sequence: TGTGCCAGCGGTTACGCACAGGGGAGTAATTCACCCCTCCACTTT. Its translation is CASGYAQGSNSPLHF.

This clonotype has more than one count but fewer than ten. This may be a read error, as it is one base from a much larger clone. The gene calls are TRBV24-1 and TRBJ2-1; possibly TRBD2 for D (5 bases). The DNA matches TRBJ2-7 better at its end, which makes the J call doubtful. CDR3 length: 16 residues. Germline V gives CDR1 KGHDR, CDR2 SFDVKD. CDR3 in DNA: TGTGCCACCAGTGATTTGGGGAGCGGTTCCTACAATGAGCAGTACTTC. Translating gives CATSDLGSGSYNEQYF.

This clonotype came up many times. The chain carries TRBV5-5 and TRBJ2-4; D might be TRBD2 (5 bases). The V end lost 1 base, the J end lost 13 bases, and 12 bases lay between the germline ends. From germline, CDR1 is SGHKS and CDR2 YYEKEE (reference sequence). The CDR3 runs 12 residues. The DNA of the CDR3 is TGTGCCAGCAGCTTGTCAGACTATCGGCAGTACTTC. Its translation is CASSLSDYRQYF.

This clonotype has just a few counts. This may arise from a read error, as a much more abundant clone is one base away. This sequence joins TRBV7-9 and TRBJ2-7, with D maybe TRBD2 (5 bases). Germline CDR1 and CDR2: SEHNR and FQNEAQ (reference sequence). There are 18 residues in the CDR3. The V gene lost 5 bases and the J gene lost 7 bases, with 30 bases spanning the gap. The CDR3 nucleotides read TGTGCCAGCAGCACCCCACGCAAGTCGGGGTTCTCCTACAATGAGCAGTACTTC. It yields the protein CASSTPRKSGFSYNEQYF.

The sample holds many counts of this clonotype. CDR3 bases: TGTGCCACCAGCAGAGATCACGGCAGGACATCCTATGGCTACACCTTC. This gives the protein CATSRDHGRTSYGYTF. The chain combines TRBV15 with TRBJ1-2; a weak D match, TRBD1 (5 bases). This CDR3 is 16 amino acids long. Germline values: CDR1 LNHNV, CDR2 YYDKDF (reference sequence). Trimming shortened V by 0 bases and J by 4 bases, and 15 bases separated the two germline ends. Looking up the rest from reference TRBV15 and TRBJ1-2 gives the full variable domain: DAMVIQNPRYQVTQFGKPVTLSCSQTLNHNVMYWYQQKSSQAPKLLFHYYDKDFNNEADTPDNFQSRRPNTSFCFLDIRSPGLGDTAMYLCATSRDHGRTSYGYTFGSGTRLTVV.

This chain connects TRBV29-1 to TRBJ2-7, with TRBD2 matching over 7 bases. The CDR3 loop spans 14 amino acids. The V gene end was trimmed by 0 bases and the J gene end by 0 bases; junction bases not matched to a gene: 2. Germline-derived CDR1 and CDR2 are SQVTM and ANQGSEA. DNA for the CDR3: TGCAGCGTTGAAGATTCGGGGGGCTCCTACGAGCAGTACTTC. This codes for CSVEDSGGSYEQYF.